The sequence of this T cell receptor (beta chain) was determined in a study of blood T cell repertoires in COVID-19 (dated by TCRdb to the early 2020s). Background on the whole study: The collaborator samples originated in the United States, Italy and Spain and spanned the acute and convalescent phases of COVID-19. The prospective study material was composed of cDNA or gDNA derived from T cells, B-cell-depleted T cells, or PBMCs. Deeply sampled blood TCRbeta repertoires from subjects exposed to, actively infected with, or recovered from COVID-19 were included in the dataset. A freely available public database, intended as a resource for researchers studying the immune response to SARS-CoV-2, is where the repertoires were released. Samples were obtained from the ongoing ImmuneRACE study (first 160 participants) and from some 1,200 subjects provided by 6 global collaborators. A de-identified subject ID, COVID-19 status, age in years and sex were almost always included in the sample metadata. Where HLA class I and class II types were available, the types were taken from metadata supplied by the sample provider, not from assay-based typing.

From its cysteine to its phenylalanine, the CDR3 spans 16 amino acids. Left in the record is the CDR3 DNA by itself, 48 bases read in frame from the first base. The germline V gene encodes CDR1 LGHDT and CDR2 YNNKEL (reference sequence). After removal of 0 bases from V and 8 bases from J, the junction retains 6 bases not matched to a gene. General findings and caveats noted by the study authors: Clinical and demographic metadata were provided uncurated, with the amount varying by source and participant.

With regard to this clone: Its antigen has not been determined. Qualities for individual bases were not recorded, and no much larger clone is one base off.

The immunoSEQ Assay, a bias-controlled multiplex PCR, was used to amplify TCRbeta CDR3 regions from genomic DNA. The published analysis was carried out like this. Nucleated cell counts per sample were estimated from amplification of reference gene primers within the assay. To quantify the absolute abundance of each unique TCRbeta CDR3 rearrangement, sequence reads were collapsed and filtered. For each sample, productive Simpson clonality was calculated by taking the square root of Simpson's diversity index across productive rearrangements. TCRdb carries this immuneACCESS record with in-frame sequences only. Its versions omit some clonotypes, under half of them owing to an unresolved V gene in the studies checked, with the rest unexplained. The V and J calls and the clone size are those of that table, but D and trimming were determined from the DNA. This sample lists approximately 480,000 clones; roughly 90% were detected once. The ten largest clones add up to 0.65% to 0.9% of the sample.

Participants in the prospective study were enrolled through a virtual design, were aged roughly 18 to 90 years, and lived in about two dozen United States geographic areas. In the prospective study, participants were assigned to cohorts based on the clinical history participants reported in a screening survey and a study questionnaire. For ImmuneRACE Cohort 3, a participant was defined as recovered based on two consecutive negative NP/OP PCR tests, clearance by a healthcare professional, or resolution of symptoms. Mobile phlebotomists in the prospective study collected whole blood, serum and a nasopharyngeal or oropharyngeal swab from every participant. Over a roughly 2-month period, participants in the prospective study had the option of providing additional blood draws and questionnaires. Blood samples from the prospective study were shipped frozen or at room temperature prior to DNA extraction.

The rearrangement joined TRBV3-1 (or the pseudogene TRBV3-2) to TRBJ1-4; 10 junctional bases match TRBD1. Sequencing was carried out using PBMCs or T cells enriched from blood (not recorded which). This TCR derives from a woman aged 18 to 35 who had recovered from COVID-19. CDR3 region: CASSQDLDRGKEKLFF. The DNA sequence reads TGTGCCAGCAGCCAAGATTTGGACAGGGGGAAGGAAAAACTGTTTTTT.